This T cell receptor beta chain stems from a study of blood T cell repertoires in COVID-19. For the study at large: Sites across the United States, Italy and Spain contributed samples from acute and convalescent COVID-19. T cells, B-cell-depleted T cells, or PBMCs provided the cDNA or gDNA that served as material.

Assignments of participants to cohorts depended upon their own reported clinical history. The CDR3 runs to 17 residues. V lost 8 bases and J lost 4, with 25 bases in between. Looked up from germline, CDR1 is SGHTS and CDR2 is YDEGEE. In the study's own analysis: From reference gene primer amplification, estimates of nucleated cell counts were derived. The assay was immunoSEQ multiplex PCR, and TCRdb's table has in-frame clones only and misses some. The V and J calls and clone size come from that table; D and trimming were worked out from the DNA. The table lists 200,000 to 250,000 clones, 85% of them singletons.

J is TRBJ2-1 and V is TRBV5-8; D may be TRBD1 (7 bases). The receptor's source is a man in his forties who had recovered from COVID-19. What was sequenced was PBMCs or T cells enriched from blood (not recorded which). The CDR3 loop reads CASKPTQGDSIYNEQFF. For the CDR3, the DNA is TGTGCCAGTAAACCCACCCAGGGGGACTCGATTTACAATGAGCAGTTCTTC.